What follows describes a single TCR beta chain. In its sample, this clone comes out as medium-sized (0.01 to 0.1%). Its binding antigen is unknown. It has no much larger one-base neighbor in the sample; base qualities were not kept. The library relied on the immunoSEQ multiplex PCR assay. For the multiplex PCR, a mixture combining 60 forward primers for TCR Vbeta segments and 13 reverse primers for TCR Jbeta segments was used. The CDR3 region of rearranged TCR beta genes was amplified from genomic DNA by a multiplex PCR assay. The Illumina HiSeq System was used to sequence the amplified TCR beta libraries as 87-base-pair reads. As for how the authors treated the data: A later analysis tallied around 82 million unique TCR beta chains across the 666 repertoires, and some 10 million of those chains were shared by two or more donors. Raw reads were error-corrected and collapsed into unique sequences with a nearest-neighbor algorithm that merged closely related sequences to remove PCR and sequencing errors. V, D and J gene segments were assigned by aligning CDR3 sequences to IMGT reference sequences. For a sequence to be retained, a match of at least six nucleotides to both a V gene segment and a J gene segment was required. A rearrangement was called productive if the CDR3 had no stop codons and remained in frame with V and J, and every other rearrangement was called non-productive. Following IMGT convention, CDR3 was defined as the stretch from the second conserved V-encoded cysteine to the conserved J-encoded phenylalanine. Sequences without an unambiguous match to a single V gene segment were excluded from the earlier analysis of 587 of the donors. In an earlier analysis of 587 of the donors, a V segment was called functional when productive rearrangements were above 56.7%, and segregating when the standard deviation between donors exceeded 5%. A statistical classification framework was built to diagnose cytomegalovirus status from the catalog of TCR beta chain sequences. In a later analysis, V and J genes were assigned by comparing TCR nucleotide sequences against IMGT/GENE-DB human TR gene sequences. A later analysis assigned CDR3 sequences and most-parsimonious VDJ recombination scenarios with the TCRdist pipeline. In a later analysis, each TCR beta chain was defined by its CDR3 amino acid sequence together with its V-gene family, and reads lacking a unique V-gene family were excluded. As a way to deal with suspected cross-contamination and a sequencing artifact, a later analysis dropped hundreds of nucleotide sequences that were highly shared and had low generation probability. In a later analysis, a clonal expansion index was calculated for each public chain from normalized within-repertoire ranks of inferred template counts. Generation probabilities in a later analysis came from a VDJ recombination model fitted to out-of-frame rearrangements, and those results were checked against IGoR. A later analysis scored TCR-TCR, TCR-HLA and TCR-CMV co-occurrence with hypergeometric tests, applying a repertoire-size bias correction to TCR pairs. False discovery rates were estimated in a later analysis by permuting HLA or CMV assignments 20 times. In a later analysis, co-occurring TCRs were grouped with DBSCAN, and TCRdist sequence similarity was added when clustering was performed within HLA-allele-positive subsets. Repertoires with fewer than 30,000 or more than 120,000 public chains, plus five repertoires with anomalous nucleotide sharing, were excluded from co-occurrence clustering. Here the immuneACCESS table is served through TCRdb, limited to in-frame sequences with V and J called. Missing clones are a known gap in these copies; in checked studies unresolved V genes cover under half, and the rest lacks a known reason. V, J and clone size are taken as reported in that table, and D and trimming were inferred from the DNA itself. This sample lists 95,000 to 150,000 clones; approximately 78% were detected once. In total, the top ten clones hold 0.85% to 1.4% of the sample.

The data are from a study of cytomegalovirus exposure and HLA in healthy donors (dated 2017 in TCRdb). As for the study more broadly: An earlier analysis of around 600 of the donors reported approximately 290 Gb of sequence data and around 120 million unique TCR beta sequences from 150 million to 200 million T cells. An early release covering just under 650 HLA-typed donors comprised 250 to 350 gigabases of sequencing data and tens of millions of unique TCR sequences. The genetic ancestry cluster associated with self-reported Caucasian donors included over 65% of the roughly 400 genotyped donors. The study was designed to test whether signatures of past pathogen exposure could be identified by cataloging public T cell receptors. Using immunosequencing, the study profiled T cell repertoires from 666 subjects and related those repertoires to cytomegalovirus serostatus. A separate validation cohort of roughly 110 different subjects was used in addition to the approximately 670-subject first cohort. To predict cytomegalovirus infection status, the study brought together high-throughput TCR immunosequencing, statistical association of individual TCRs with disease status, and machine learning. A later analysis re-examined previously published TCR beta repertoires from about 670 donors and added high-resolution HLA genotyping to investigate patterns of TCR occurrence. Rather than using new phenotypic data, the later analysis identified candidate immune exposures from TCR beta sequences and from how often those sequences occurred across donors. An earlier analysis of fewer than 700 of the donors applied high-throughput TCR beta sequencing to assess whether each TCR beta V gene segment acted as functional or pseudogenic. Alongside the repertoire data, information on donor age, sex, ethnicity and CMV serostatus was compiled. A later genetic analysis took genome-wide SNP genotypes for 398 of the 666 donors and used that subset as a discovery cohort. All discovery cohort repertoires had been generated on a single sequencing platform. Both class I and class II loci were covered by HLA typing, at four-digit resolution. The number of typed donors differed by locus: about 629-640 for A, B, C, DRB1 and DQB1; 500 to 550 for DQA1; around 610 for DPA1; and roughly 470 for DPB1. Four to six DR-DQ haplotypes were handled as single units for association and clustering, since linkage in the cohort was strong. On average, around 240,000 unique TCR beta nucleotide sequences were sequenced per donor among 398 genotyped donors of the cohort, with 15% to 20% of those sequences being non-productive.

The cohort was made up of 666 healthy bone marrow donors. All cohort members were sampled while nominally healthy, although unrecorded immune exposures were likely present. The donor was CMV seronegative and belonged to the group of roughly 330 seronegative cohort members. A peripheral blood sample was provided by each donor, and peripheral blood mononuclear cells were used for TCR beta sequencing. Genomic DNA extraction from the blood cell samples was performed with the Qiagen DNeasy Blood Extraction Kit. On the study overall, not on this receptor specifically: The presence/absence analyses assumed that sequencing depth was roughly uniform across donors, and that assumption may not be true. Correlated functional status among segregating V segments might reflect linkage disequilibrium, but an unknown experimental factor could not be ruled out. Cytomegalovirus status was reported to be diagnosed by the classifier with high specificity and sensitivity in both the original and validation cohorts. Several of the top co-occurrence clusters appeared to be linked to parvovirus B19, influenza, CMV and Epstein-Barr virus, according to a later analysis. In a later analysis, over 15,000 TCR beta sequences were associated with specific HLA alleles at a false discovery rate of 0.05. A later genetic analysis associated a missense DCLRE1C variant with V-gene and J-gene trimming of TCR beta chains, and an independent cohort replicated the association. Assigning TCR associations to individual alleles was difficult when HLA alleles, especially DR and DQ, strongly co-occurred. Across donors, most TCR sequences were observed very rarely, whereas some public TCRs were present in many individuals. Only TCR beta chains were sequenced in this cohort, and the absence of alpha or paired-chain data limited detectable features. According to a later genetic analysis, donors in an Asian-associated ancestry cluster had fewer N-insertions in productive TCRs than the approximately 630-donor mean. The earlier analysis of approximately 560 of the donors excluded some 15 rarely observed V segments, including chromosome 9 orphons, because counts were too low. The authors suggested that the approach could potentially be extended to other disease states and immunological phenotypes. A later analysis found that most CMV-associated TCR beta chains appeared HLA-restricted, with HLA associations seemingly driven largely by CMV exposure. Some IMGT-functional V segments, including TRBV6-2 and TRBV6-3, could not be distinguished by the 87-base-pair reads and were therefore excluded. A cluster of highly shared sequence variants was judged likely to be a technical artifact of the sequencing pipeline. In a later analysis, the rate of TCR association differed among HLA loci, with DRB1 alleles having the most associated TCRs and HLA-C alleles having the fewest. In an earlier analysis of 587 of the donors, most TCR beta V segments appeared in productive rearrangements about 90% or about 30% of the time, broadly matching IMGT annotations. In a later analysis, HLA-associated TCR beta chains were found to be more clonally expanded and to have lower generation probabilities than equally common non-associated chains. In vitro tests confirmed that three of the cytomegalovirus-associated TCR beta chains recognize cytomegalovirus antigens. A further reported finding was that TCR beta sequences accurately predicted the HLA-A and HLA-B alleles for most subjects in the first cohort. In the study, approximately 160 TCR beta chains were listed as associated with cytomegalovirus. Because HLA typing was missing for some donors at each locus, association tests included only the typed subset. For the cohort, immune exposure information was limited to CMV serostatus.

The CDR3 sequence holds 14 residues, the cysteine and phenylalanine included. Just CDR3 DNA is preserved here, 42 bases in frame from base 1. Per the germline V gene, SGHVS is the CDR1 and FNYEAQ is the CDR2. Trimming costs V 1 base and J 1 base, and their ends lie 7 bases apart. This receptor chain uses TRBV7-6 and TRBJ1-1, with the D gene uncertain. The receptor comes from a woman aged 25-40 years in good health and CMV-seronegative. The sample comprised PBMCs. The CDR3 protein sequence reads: CASSLGYTNTEAFF. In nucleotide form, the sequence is TGTGCCAGCAGCTTAGGATACACGAACACTGAAGCTTTCTTT.